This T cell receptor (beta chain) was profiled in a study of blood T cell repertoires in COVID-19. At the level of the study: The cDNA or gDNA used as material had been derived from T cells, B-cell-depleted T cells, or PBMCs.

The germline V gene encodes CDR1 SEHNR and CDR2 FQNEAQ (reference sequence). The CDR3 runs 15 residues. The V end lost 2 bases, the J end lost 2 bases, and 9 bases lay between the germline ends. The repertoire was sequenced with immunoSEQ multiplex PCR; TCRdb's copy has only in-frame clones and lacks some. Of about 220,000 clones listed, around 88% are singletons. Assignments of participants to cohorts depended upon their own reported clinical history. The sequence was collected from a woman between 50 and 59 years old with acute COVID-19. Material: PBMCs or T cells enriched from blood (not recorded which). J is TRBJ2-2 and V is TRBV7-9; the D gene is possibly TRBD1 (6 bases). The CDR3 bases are TGTGCCAGCAGCTTACAAGGGACAAACACCGGGGAGCTGTTTTTT. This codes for CASSLQGTNTGELFF.